The source of this T cell receptor (beta chain) is a study of human T cells and chemical hapten exposure. Study context: Patch testing was performed with 0.01% DPC on the upper back, with reading at 6 days.

Time point defined: patch test 2, 6 weeks after DPC sensitization. Documented treatment: therapeutic diphenylcyclopropenone sensitization with weekly scalp DPC. Blood draws came before every patch-test application. This clonotype has just a few counts. TCRdb fed the RACE reads into MiXCR, producing one record per CDR3 protein. The table lists roughly 380,000 distinct CDR3 sequences, nearly 6.5% of them singletons, with around 6% in the top ten. This CDR3 has 17 amino acids. V gave up 5 bases and J gave up 2 bases, with 19 bases separating them. CDR1 is MNHEY, CDR2 SMNVEV, per germline (reference sequence).

The TCR sequence derives from a woman younger than 30 with alopecia areata. Some clones in this sample may be carry-over from other donors' samples. Source: whole blood, taken in connection with sensitization to the hapten diphenylcyclopropenone (DPC). This chain connects TRBV27 to TRBJ2-1, with D possibly TRBD2 on 6 matching bases. The CDR3 sequence: CASSNADAWEAYNEQFF. CDR3 DNA: TGTGCCAGCAGTAACGCGGACGCCTGGGAGGCCTACAATGAGCAGTTCTTC.